This T cell receptor beta chain is drawn from a study of OX40 agonist ivuxolimab in advanced cancers. Study overall: Over 30% of patients had received prior checkpoint inhibitor therapy.

The table came from immunoSEQ multiplex PCR; TCRdb's copy has only in-frame clones and leaves some out. The table has about 59,000 clones, roughly 84% seen once. The CDR3 is 16 amino acids. Germline CDR1 reads MGHRA; CDR2 reads YSYEKL. V lost 1 base to trimming and J lost 5 bases; unmatched junction nucleotides: 8. Study-wide findings and caveats: Some patients without response likewise showed low normalized clonal expansion.

A remark on this clone: Its antigen is as yet unknown.

Sample: CD4+ or CD8+ T cells sorted from blood, taken in a trial of the OX40 agonist ivuxolimab. The V gene is TRBV4-1, the J gene TRBJ2-7; 10 nucleotides agree with TRBD2. The TCR was taken from an adult with an advanced solid tumor such as melanoma, head and neck, liver or kidney cancer. This CDR3 is CASSQGTSGGSDEQYF. In DNA form, the CDR3 reads TGCGCCAGCAGCCAAGGGACTAGCGGAGGGTCCGACGAGCAGTACTTC.